This T cell receptor beta chain comes out of a study of vaccination and CD4 T cells after COVID-19. This clonotype was observed a handful of times. The antigen is not known. Oncomine TCR Beta short-read sequencing was applied to DNA from cultured CD4+ T cells. MiXCR, applied by TCRdb to the PCR reads, yields one record per CDR3 protein. The sample holds more than 11,000 distinct CDR3 sequences, 29% seen once. Treatment meaning: roughly 11-day PBMC culture with coronavirus spike peptide pools or control peptides (ViraFEST assay). T cells were expanded with peptide pools, and expanded clonotypes were identified by TCR sequencing. V was pared by 5 bases and J by 0 bases, with 14 bases between. The V gene's germline CDR1 is GTSNPN and CDR2 SVGIG (reference sequence). This CDR3 comprises 15 residues.

This rearrangement joins TRBV30 to TRBJ1-3; weak D call: TRBD1 (5 bases). The sample here was CD4+ T cells from blood, cultured in vitro, taken before SARS-CoV-2 vaccination. The clonotype comes from a human donor who received a COVID-19 vaccine. The DNA for the CDR3 is TGTGCCTGGGGGGGGTGGACCCGCTCTGGAAACACCATATATTTT. Protein product: CAWGGWTRSGNTIYF.